These T cell receptor beta chains were read from a single sample in a study of T-cell memory formation after mild COVID-19. TCRdb called the 5' RACE reads again in MiXCR, with one record for every CDR3 protein. The sample lists some 180,000 distinct CDR3 sequences; 10% to 15% were seen once. Sequencing was carried out using PBMCs or a T cell subset sorted from them (not recorded which). The receptor set was obtained from a man aged 18 to 29 who had mild COVID-19 (a few samples of this study predate the infection). Cell type and time point are not known. CDR3s include the opening cysteine and the closing phenylalanine or tryptophan. The D gene is left open where the match is weak. Rows may omit the clone size; those that give it use once, few, many or a size class.

>.|many|TRBV6-5|TRBJ1-6
TGTGCCAGCAGTTATGTGGGGGGCGGCCCGAATTCACCCCTCCACTTT
CASSYVGGGPNSPLHF
>.|.|TRBV9|TRBJ1-2
TGTGCCAGCAGTTCTACGAGTATCTATGGCTACACCTTC
CASSSTSIYGYTF
>.|many|TRBV5-5|TRBJ1-1
TGTGCCAGCAGCTTCGGTATGTTGGGGACTGAAGCTTTCTTT
CASSFGMLGTEAFF
>TRBD2|many|TRBV7-2|TRBJ2-3
TGTGCCAGCAGCCGAAACAGCGGGGGGGGCACAGATACGCAGTATTTT
CASSRNSGGGTDTQYF
>.|few|TRBV2|TRBJ2-5
TGTGCCAGCAGTGAAAACCAGCCTAGAGAGACCCAGTACTTC
CASSENQPRETQYF
>TRBD1|few|TRBV6-1|TRBJ1-1
TGTGCCAGCAGTGCGTCGGACAGGGTGTACACTGAAGCTTTCTTT
CASSASDRVYTEAFF
>.|.|TRBV11-2|TRBJ1-6
TGTGCCAGCAGGGTTGGAGGGCGGAACAATTCACCCCTCCACTTT
CASRVGGRNNSPLHF
>.|many|TRBV5-1|TRBJ2-1
TGCGCCAGCAGCCCCAAGGGGGGGGGGCCTGGAAAAGGGCTTGAGCAGTTCTTC
CASSPKGGGPGKGLEQFF
>.|few|TRBV7-2|TRBJ2-5
TGTGCCAGCAGCCAAAACGGCGCCGAGGCCCAGTACTTC
CASSQNGAEAQYF
>TRBD1|few|TRBV10-3|TRBJ2-6
TGTGCCACCCCGGGACAGGGGGTCTCTGGGGCCAACGTCCTGACTTTC
CATPGQGVSGANVLTF
>.|.|TRBV3-1|TRBJ2-5
TGTGCCAGCAGCCACGTGCGGGGGCCCCGGGAGACCCAGTACTTC
CASSHVRGPRETQYF
>TRBD2|.|TRBV20-1|TRBJ2-1
TGCAGTGCTAGGGGAGGGAGCTCCTACAATGAGCAGTTCTTC
CSARGGSSYNEQFF
>.|.|TRBV7-3|TRBJ2-1
TGTGCCAGCAGCTATACGCTGGACTCCTACAATGAGCAGTTCTTC
CASSYTLDSYNEQFF
>TRBD2|.|TRBV5-1|TRBJ2-3
TGCGCCAGCAGCCATGCGGGGGGGTCGTCAGATACGCAGTATTTT
CASSHAGGSSDTQYF
>.|few|TRBV3-1|TRBJ2-7
TGTGCCAGCAGCCAACACGGCGAGCAGTACTTC
CASSQHGEQYF
>.|few|TRBV9|TRBJ2-5
TGTGCCAGCAGCGTGGGGGATCAAGAGACCCAGTACTTC
CASSVGDQETQYF
>TRBD1|.|TRBV7-6|TRBJ2-5
TGTGCCAGCAGCTTAGGTGGGACAGGGGTGAGAGAGACCCAGTACTTC
CASSLGGTGVRETQYF
>.|medium-sized|TRBV5-1|TRBJ1-2
TGCGCCAGCAGCTTGGGGCCAGGCAACTATGGCTACACCTTC
CASSLGPGNYGYTF
>TRBD1|few|TRBV11-2|TRBJ1-2
TGTGCCAGCAGCGTAACTGGACAGGTGGAGGGCTACACCTTC
CASSVTGQVEGYTF
>.|many|TRBV15|TRBJ1-6
TGTGCCACCAGCAGAGGGCAACTACCCCTCCACTTT
CATSRGQLPLHF
>.|.|TRBV7-9|TRBJ1-5
TGTGCCAGCAGCGCGCGATCGGGGGGCGATCAGCCCCAGCATTTT
CASSARSGGDQPQHF
>.|.|TRBV5-5|TRBJ1-2
TGTGCCAGCCGTGGGGCTGTCGGCCTAGCCTATGGCTACACCTTC
CASRGAVGLAYGYTF
>.|few|TRBV5-1|TRBJ1-1
TGCGCCAGCAGCTTGGGAGGGGATTACGGCGAAGCTTTCTTT
CASSLGGDYGEAFF
>.|many|TRBV6-5|TRBJ2-5
TGTGCCAGCAGTCAACCTGGACGGGACGGGGCAGAGACCCAGTACTTC
CASSQPGRDGAETQYF
>.|.|TRBV18|TRBJ1-1
TGTGCCAGCTCACCACGGAGGGGTGAAGCTTTCTTT
CASSPRRGEAFF
>.|few|TRBV7-2|TRBJ2-1
TGTGCCAGCAGCTTAGGGGCAGGGTTTGTCTACAATGAGCAGTTCTTC
CASSLGAGFVYNEQFF
>.|.|TRBV28|TRBJ2-2
TGTGCCAGCAGTTACCCTAGAGGCAGGGCAAACACCGGGGAGCTGTTTTTT
CASSYPRGRANTGELFF
>TRBD1|.|TRBV18|TRBJ2-1
TGTGCCAGCTCACCAGAGCAGGGGGCGATAAGTGAGCAGTTCTTC
CASSPEQGAISEQFF
>TRBD1|.|TRBV7-9|TRBJ1-5
TGTGCCACCCAGGGACAGGGGAATCAGCCCCAGCATTTT
CATQGQGNQPQHF
>TRBD2|few|TRBV7-2|TRBJ2-1
TGTGCCAGCAGCCCTATGGCTAGCGGGGGGGCCAGGAATGAGCAGTTCTTC
CASSPMASGGARNEQFF
>.|few|TRBV5-6|TRBJ1-2
TGTGCCAGCAGCTTGCCCGGGAAGTCAGGCTACACCTTC
CASSLPGKSGYTF
>.|.|TRBV5-1|TRBJ2-6
TGCGCCAGCAGCTTTCCGACAGGCCTTCGCTCTGGGGCCAACGTCCTGACTTTC
CASSFPTGLRSGANVLTF
>TRBD1|once|TRBV6-6|TRBJ2-2
TGTGCCAGCAGTAACCGGGACAGGGGATTGGTCGGGGAGCTGTTTTTT
CASSNRDRGLVGELFF
>.|few|TRBV19|TRBJ1-3
TGTGCCAGGAGCGACCGGAACTCTGGAAACACCATATATTTT
CARSDRNSGNTIYF
>.|few|TRBV5-1|TRBJ2-6
TGCGCCAGCAGCTTCGGGGATTTCTCTGGGGCCAACGTCCTGACTTTC
CASSFGDFSGANVLTF
>TRBD1|.|TRBV7-7|TRBJ2-5
TGTGCCAGCAGCTTGCAGGGGGCAGAGACCCAGTACTTC
CASSLQGAETQYF
>.|many|TRBV7-9|TRBJ2-3
TGTGCCAGCAGCTTACGCACAGATACGCAGTATTTT
CASSLRTDTQYF
>.|few|TRBV24-1|TRBJ2-3
TGTGCCACCAGTGGCACAGATACGCAGTATTTT
CATSGTDTQYF
>.|.|TRBV5-5|TRBJ2-5
TGTGCCAGCAGCTTGGCCAGCGAGGGGACCCAGTACTTC
CASSLASEGTQYF
>TRBD1|many|TRBV10-3|TRBJ2-5
TGTGCCATCAGTGATTACGGGGACAGGTTGGAGACCCAGTACTTC
CAISDYGDRLETQYF
>TRBD1|few|TRBV7-9|TRBJ2-7
TGTGCCAGCAGACAACACCCCCCACAGGGGGGTGGCGAGCAGTACTTC
CASRQHPPQGGGEQYF
>TRBD1|few|TRBV5-1|TRBJ1-1
TGCGCCAGCAGCGTGGACAGGGGGAGGAATACTGAAGCTTTCTTT
CASSVDRGRNTEAFF
>.|many|TRBV6-1|TRBJ2-2
TGTGCCAGCAGTGAAGTACAAGTGAACACCGGGGAGCTGTTTTTT
CASSEVQVNTGELFF
>.|many|TRBV7-2|TRBJ2-7
TGTGCCAGCAGCTTAGGGCCCTTCTCCTACGAGCAGTACTTC
CASSLGPFSYEQYF
>TRBD2|few|TRBV4-3|TRBJ2-2
TGCGCCAGCAGCCAGGGGTTTCTAGCGGGGGGTGCCGGGGAGCTGTTTTTT
CASSQGFLAGGAGELFF
>TRBD1|.|TRBV18|TRBJ1-3
TGTGCCAGCTCAACGCTCCGGACAGGGGTTGGAAACACCATATATTTT
CASSTLRTGVGNTIYF
>.|.|TRBV30|TRBJ1-1
TGTGCCTGGAGTGGAGGGCCGAACACTGAAGCTTTCTTT
CAWSGGPNTEAFF
>.|few|TRBV6-1|TRBJ2-1
TGTGCCAGCAGTGAGTCCAGAACAGGGAGTAGGCAGTTCTTC
CASSESRTGSRQFF
>TRBD1|few|TRBV7-3|TRBJ2-2
TGTGCCAGCAGCTCCGTAGGGGGCAACACCGGGGAGCTGTTTTTT
CASSSVGGNTGELFF